A selection of T cell receptor beta chains follows, all from one sample in a study of blood T cell repertoires in COVID-19. This table comes from immunoSEQ multiplex PCR, and its TCRdb copy is limited to in-frame clones, with some not included. The sample includes roughly 160,000 clones, about 87% of them seen just once. The sample taken for sequencing was peripheral blood. These TCRs come from a woman between 55 and 75 years old who had recovered from COVID-19. Each CDR3 is given with its conserved first and last residue. The D gene is left open where the match is weak. The size of a clone is reported for some rows only, either as once, few or many, or as a class for expanded clones.

CDR3 length: 18; J gene: TRBJ2-6; V gene: TRBV24-1; clone size: NA; D gene: NA; CDR3 protein: CATSDGGGVGTGANVLTF; CDR3 DNA: TGTGCCACCAGTGATGGAGGGGGGGTCGGCACTGGGGCCAACGTCCTGACTTTC
CDR3 length: 14; J gene: TRBJ2-7; V gene: TRBV28; clone size: NA; D gene: NA; CDR3 protein: CASREGGKPYEQYF; CDR3 DNA: TGTGCCAGCAGGGAGGGGGGGAAACCCTACGAGCAGTACTTC
CDR3 length: 15; J gene: TRBJ1-1; V gene: TRBV5-1; clone size: few; D gene: NA; CDR3 protein: CASSIRPNSNTEAFF; CDR3 DNA: TGCGCCAGCAGCATCCGGCCAAATAGCAACACTGAAGCTTTCTTT
CDR3 length: 18; J gene: TRBJ1-3; V gene: TRBV11-2; clone size: NA; D gene: NA; CDR3 protein: CASSLALLGLGSGNTIYF; CDR3 DNA: TGTGCCAGCAGCTTAGCTCTTTTGGGACTAGGCTCTGGAAACACCATATATTTT
CDR3 length: 14; J gene: TRBJ1-3; V gene: TRBV10-3; clone size: NA; D gene: NA; CDR3 protein: CAISERGSGNTIYF; CDR3 DNA: TGTGCCATCAGTGAGCGGGGTTCTGGAAACACCATATATTTT
CDR3 length: 14; J gene: TRBJ1-4; V gene: TRBV28; clone size: NA; D gene: TRBD1; CDR3 protein: CASRGTGKNEKLFF; CDR3 DNA: TGTGCCAGCAGAGGGACAGGGAAAAATGAAAAACTGTTTTTT
CDR3 length: 15; J gene: TRBJ2-7; V gene: TRBV28; clone size: NA; D gene: TRBD1; CDR3 protein: CASSLTGQGYYEQYF; CDR3 DNA: TGTGCCAGCAGTTTGACAGGACAGGGGTACTACGAGCAGTACTTC
CDR3 length: 14; J gene: TRBJ1-1; V gene: TRBV29-1; clone size: NA; D gene: TRBD1; CDR3 protein: CSVYPGQGVSEAFF; CDR3 DNA: TGCAGCGTTTACCCGGGACAGGGGGTCTCTGAAGCTTTCTTT
CDR3 length: 12; J gene: TRBJ1-2; V gene: TRBV28; clone size: NA; D gene: NA; CDR3 protein: CATIEGGYGYTF; CDR3 DNA: TGTGCCACCATTGAGGGAGGTTATGGCTACACCTTC
CDR3 length: 15; J gene: TRBJ2-1; V gene: TRBV16; clone size: NA; D gene: NA; CDR3 protein: CASSQWAGSYNEQFF; CDR3 DNA: TGTGCCAGCAGCCAATGGGCCGGTTCCTACAATGAGCAGTTCTTC
CDR3 length: 15; J gene: TRBJ2-7; V gene: TRBV5-1; clone size: NA; D gene: TRBD2; CDR3 protein: CASSLASGGPYEQYF; CDR3 DNA: TGCGCCAGCAGCTTGGCCAGCGGGGGGCCCTACGAGCAGTACTTC
CDR3 length: 13; J gene: TRBJ2-5; V gene: TRBV29-1; clone size: NA; D gene: TRBD2; CDR3 protein: CSAPIAGPETQYF; CDR3 DNA: TGCAGCGCTCCCATAGCGGGGCCAGAGACCCAGTACTTC
CDR3 length: 13; J gene: TRBJ1-5; V gene: TRBV6-5; clone size: NA; D gene: NA; CDR3 protein: CASSPDSSGTQHF; CDR3 DNA: TGTGCCAGCAGTCCCGACTCCTCTGGAACCCAGCATTTT
CDR3 length: 15; J gene: TRBJ2-7; V gene: TRBV11-2; clone size: NA; D gene: TRBD1; CDR3 protein: CASSVVGQGFYEQYF; CDR3 DNA: TGTGCCAGCAGTGTAGTGGGACAGGGGTTCTACGAGCAGTACTTC
CDR3 length: 12; J gene: TRBJ1-1; V gene: TRBV5-4; clone size: NA; D gene: NA; CDR3 protein: CASSGGGTEAFF; CDR3 DNA: TGTGCCAGCAGCGGGGGAGGCACTGAAGCTTTCTTT
CDR3 length: 18; J gene: TRBJ2-2; V gene: TRBV3-1/TRBV3-2; clone size: NA; D gene: TRBD2; CDR3 protein: CASSRSGSGGRDTGELFF; CDR3 DNA: TGTGCCAGCAGCCGGTCGGGTAGCGGGGGAAGAGATACCGGGGAGCTGTTTTTT
CDR3 length: 14; J gene: TRBJ2-1; V gene: TRBV6-4; clone size: NA; D gene: TRBD1; CDR3 protein: CASSPERGLGEQFF; CDR3 DNA: TGTGCCAGCAGTCCTGAAAGGGGGCTGGGTGAGCAGTTCTTC
CDR3 length: 16; J gene: TRBJ2-3; V gene: TRBV5-8; clone size: NA; D gene: NA; CDR3 protein: CASSLGSQGLTDTQYF; CDR3 DNA: TGTGCCAGCAGCTTAGGTTCACAGGGCCTCACAGATACGCAGTATTTT
CDR3 length: 15; J gene: TRBJ1-3; V gene: TRBV9; clone size: NA; D gene: NA; CDR3 protein: CASSVSLTAGNTIYF; CDR3 DNA: TGTGCCAGCAGCGTATCACTGACAGCTGGAAACACCATATATTTT
CDR3 length: 15; J gene: TRBJ1-2; V gene: TRBV6-2/TRBV6-3; clone size: NA; D gene: NA; CDR3 protein: CASSYRSSSNYGYTF; CDR3 DNA: TGTGCCAGCAGTTACAGGAGTTCATCTAACTATGGCTACACCTTC
CDR3 length: 12; J gene: TRBJ2-4; V gene: TRBV2; clone size: once; D gene: NA; CDR3 protein: CASNPGSNIQYF; CDR3 DNA: TGTGCCAGCAACCCAGGGTCGAACATTCAGTACTTC
CDR3 length: 12; J gene: TRBJ1-2; V gene: TRBV28; clone size: NA; D gene: NA; CDR3 protein: CASNRADGGYTF; CDR3 DNA: TGTGCTAGCAACAGGGCTGATGGTGGCTACACCTTC
CDR3 length: 14; J gene: TRBJ1-6; V gene: TRBV7-9; clone size: NA; D gene: TRBD1; CDR3 protein: CASSRGQGASPLHF; CDR3 DNA: TGTGCCAGCAGCCGAGGACAGGGGGCTTCACCCCTCCACTTT
CDR3 length: 14; J gene: TRBJ2-7; V gene: TRBV11-2; clone size: NA; D gene: NA; CDR3 protein: CASSPGSPPYEQYF; CDR3 DNA: TGTGCCAGCAGCCCCGGGTCCCCTCCCTACGAGCAGTACTTC
CDR3 length: 13; J gene: TRBJ1-4; V gene: TRBV20-1; clone size: NA; D gene: NA; CDR3 protein: CSASGGEYEKLFF; CDR3 DNA: TGCAGTGCTAGTGGTGGAGAGTATGAAAAACTGTTTTTT
CDR3 length: 15; J gene: TRBJ2-3; V gene: TRBV5-1; clone size: NA; D gene: TRBD1; CDR3 protein: CASSLEGTGTDTQYF; CDR3 DNA: TGCGCCAGCAGCTTGGAGGGGACAGGCACAGATACGCAGTATTTT
CDR3 length: 14; J gene: TRBJ1-2; V gene: TRBV27; clone size: NA; D gene: NA; CDR3 protein: CASSLNRLAYGYTF; CDR3 DNA: TGTGCCAGCAGTTTAAACAGGCTCGCGTATGGCTACACCTTC